This TCR beta chain stems from a study of T cell repertoires in cytomegalovirus infection. Across the whole study: An indication of both CMV infection and matching HLA type came from public TCR beta signatures. Whole-study findings and limits: CMV-specific TCR beta clonotypes restricted by HLA-C were the ones dominating the ex vivo response.

As concerns this clonotype: Antigen: not known.

The germline V gene has CDR1 SEHNR and CDR2 FQNEAQ (reference sequence). This CDR3 has 15 amino acids. The V segment lost 5 bases and the J segment 3 bases; nucleotides outside the gene matches: 7. TCRdb re-derived calls from the reads in MiXCR, one entry per CDR3 protein. The table records hundreds of thousands of distinct CDR3 sequences, more than 30% of them present only once. The J gene is TRBJ2-1, the V gene TRBV7-9; 7 nucleotides align to TRBD2. The source material was cultured PBMCs, sampled from culture after CMV antigen stimulation. The clonotype comes from a human donor in good health (CMV status not recorded). Some clones in this sample may be carry-over from other donors' samples. In nucleotides, the CDR3 is TGTGCCAGCAGCATAAGCGGGATCGGCTACAATGAGCAGTTCTTC. It translates to CASSISGIGYNEQFF.